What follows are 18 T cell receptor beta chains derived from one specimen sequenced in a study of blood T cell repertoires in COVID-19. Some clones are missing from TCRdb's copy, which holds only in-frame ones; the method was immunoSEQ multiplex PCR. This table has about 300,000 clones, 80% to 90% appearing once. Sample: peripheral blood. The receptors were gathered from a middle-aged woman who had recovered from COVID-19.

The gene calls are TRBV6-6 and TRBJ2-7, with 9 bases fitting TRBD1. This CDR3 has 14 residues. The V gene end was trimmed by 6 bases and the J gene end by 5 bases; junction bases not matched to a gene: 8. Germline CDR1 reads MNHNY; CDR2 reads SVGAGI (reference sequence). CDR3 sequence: CASRWGQGGNEQYF. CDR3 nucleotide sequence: TGTGCCAGCAGATGGGGACAGGGAGGCAACGAGCAGTACTTC.

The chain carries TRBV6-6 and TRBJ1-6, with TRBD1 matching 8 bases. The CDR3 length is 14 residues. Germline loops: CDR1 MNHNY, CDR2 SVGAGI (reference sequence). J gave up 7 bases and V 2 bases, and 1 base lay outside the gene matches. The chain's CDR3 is CASSYRQGNSPLHF. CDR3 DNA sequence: TGTGCCAGCAGTTACCGACAGGGGAATTCACCCCTCCACTTT.

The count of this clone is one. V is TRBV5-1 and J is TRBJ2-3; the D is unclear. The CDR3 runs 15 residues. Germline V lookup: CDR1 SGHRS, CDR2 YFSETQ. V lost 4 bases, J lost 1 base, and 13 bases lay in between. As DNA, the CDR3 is TGCGCCAGCAGCCCCGACCCCCGGGGCACAGATACGCAGTATTTT. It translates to CASSPDPRGTDTQYF.

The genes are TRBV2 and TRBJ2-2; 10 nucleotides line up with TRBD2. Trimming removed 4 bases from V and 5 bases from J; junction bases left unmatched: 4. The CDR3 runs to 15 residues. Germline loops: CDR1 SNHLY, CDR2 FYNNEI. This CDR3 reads CASSVSLAGTGELFF. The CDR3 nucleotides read TGTGCCAGCAGTGTGTCACTAGCGGGGACCGGGGAGCTGTTTTTT.

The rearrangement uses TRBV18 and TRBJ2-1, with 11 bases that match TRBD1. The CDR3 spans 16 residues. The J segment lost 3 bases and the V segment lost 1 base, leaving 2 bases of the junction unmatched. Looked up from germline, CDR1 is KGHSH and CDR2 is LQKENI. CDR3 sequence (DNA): TGTGCCAGCTCACCACTCGGGACAGGGGGCTACAATGAGCAGTTCTTC. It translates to CASSPLGTGGYNEQFF.

In nucleotides, the CDR3 is TGTGCCAGCAGCCAAGATCTTGGCGGGAGCTACAATGAGCAGTTCTTC. Protein product: CASSQDLGGSYNEQFF. V is TRBV14 and J is TRBJ2-1; 7 bases agree with TRBD2. This CDR3 is built from 16 residues. The V and J ends lost 0 bases and 3 bases, in that order; junction bases with no gene match: 5. Germline V gene sequence: CDR1 SGHDN, CDR2 FVKESK.

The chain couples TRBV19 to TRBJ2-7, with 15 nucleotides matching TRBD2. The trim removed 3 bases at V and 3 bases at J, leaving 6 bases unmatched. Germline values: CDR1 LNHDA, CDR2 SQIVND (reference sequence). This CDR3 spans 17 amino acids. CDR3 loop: CASSIAGLAGGSYEQYF. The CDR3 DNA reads TGTGCCAGTAGTATCGCGGGACTAGCGGGGGGTAGCTACGAGCAGTACTTC.

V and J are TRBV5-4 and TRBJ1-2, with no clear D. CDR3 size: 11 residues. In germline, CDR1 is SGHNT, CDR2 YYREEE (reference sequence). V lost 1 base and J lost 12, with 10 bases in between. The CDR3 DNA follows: TGTGCCAGCAGCTTGAGAGGCGCGGACACCTTC. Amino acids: CASSLRGADTF. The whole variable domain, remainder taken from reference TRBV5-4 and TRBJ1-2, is ETGVTQSPTHLIKTRGQQVTLRCSSQSGHNTVSWYQQALGQGPQFIFQYYREEENGRGNFPPRFSGLQFPNYSSELNVNALELDDSALYLCASSLRGADTFGSGTRLTVV.

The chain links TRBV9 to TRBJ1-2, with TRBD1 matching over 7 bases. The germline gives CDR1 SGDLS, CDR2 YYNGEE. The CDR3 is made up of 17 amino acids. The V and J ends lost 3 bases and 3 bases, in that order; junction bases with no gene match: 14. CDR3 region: CASSERGTEVVDYGYTF. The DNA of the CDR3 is TGTGCCAGCAGCGAGAGGGGGACAGAAGTGGTCGACTATGGCTACACCTTC.

CDR3 protein: CASSNRHPSSSYEQYF. The CDR3 nucleotides are TGCGCCAGCAGTAACCGACATCCTTCCAGCTCCTACGAGCAGTACTTC. V gene TRBV23-1 combines with J gene TRBJ2-7; D remains ambiguous. TRBV23-1 is an ORF, and what it does is uncertain. Trimming removed 5 bases at V and 0 bases at J, with 17 bases between. The CDR3 covers 16 residues.

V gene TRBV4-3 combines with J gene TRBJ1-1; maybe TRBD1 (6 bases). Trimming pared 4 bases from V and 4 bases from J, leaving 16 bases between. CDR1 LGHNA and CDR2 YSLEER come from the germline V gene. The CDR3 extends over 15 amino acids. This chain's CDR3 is CASSPGDWQSTEAFF. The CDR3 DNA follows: TGCGCCAGCAGCCCAGGGGATTGGCAGAGCACTGAAGCTTTCTTT.

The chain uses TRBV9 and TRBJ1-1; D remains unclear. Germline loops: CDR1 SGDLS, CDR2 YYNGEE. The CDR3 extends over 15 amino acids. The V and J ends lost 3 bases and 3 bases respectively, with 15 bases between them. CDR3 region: CASSEASLSDTEAFF. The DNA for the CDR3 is TGTGCCAGCAGCGAAGCGTCCTTGTCGGACACTGAAGCTTTCTTT.

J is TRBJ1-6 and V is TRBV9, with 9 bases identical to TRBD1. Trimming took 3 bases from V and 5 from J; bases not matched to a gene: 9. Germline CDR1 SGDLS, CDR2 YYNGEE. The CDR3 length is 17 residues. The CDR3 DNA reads TGTGCCAGCAGCGCACAGGGGGCCCCTCTAAATAATTCACCCCTCCACTTT. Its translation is CASSAQGAPLNNSPLHF.

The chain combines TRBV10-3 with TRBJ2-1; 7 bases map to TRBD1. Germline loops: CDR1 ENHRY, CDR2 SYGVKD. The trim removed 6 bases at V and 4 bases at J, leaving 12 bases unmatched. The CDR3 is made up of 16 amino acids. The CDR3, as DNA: TGTGCCATCAGGGGACAGTCCGAGGGGGTATACAATGAGCAGTTCTTC. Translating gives CAIRGQSEGVYNEQFF.

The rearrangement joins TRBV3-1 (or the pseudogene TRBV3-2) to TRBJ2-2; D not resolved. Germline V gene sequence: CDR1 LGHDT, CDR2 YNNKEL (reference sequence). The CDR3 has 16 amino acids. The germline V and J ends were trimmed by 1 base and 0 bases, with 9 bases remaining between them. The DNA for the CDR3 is TGTGCCAGCAGCCAAGGTCTGGCAGCGAACACCGGGGAGCTGTTTTTT. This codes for CASSQGLAANTGELFF.

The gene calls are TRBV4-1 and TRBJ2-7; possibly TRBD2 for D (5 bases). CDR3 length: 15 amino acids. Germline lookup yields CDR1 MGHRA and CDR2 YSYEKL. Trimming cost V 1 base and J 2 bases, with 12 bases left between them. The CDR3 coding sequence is TGCGCCAGCAGCCAAGGTGTTAGCGAGGCCTACGAGCAGTACTTC. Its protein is CASSQGVSEAYEQYF.

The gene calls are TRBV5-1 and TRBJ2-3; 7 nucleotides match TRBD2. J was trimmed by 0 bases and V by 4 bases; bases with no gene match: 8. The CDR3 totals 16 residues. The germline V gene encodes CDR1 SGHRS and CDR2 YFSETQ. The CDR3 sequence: CASSRGVQDSTDTQYF. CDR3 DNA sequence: TGCGCCAGCAGCCGGGGGGTTCAGGATAGCACAGATACGCAGTATTTT.

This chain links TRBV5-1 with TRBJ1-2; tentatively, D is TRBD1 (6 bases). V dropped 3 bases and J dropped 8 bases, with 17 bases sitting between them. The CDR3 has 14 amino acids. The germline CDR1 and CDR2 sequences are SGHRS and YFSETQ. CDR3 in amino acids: CASSWGTGSKGYTF. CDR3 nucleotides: TGCGCCAGCAGCTGGGGAACAGGGTCGAAAGGCTACACCTTC.